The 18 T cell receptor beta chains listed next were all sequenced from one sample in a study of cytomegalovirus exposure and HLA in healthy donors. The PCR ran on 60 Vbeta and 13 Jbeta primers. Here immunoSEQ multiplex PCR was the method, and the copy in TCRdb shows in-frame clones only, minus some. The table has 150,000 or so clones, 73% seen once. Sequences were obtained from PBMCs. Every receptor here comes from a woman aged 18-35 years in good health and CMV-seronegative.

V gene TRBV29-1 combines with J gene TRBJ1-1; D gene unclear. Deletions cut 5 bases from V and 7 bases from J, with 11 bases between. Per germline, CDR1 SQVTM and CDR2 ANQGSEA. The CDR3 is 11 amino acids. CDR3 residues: CSVFEVGEAFF. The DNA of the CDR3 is TGCAGCGTTTTTGAGGTTGGTGAAGCTTTCTTT. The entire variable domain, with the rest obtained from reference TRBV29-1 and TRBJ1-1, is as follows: SAVISQKPSRDICQRGTSLTIQCQVDSQVTMMFWYRQQPGQSLTLIATANQGSEATYESGFVIDKFPISRPNLTFSTLTVSNMSPEDSSIYLCSVFEVGEAFFGQGTRLTVV.

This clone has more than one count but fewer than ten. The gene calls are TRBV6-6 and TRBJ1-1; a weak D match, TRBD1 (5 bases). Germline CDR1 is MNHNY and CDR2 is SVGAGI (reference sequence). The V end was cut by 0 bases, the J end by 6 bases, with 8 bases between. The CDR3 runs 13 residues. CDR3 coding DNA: TGTGCCAGCAGTTACTCGCAGACAGCTGAAGCTTTCTTT. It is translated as CASSYSQTAEAFF.

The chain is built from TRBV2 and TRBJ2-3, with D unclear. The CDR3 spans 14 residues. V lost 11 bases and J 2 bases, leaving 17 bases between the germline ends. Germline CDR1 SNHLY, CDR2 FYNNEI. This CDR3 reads CASRTASNTDTQYF. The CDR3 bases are TGTGCCTCCCGTACTGCATCCAACACAGATACGCAGTATTTT.

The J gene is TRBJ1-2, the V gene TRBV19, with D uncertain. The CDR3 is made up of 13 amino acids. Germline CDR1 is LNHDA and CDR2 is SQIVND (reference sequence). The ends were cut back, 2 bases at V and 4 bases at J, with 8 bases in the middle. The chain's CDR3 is CASSIQETYGYTF. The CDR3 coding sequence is TGTGCCAGTAGTATACAGGAAACCTATGGCTACACCTTC.

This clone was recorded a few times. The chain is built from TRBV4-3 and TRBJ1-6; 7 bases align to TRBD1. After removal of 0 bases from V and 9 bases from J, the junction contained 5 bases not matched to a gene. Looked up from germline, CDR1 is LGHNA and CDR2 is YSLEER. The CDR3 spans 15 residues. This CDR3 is CASSQDIGGVSPLHF. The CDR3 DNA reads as TGCGCCAGCAGCCAAGATATAGGGGGCGTTTCACCCCTCCACTTT.

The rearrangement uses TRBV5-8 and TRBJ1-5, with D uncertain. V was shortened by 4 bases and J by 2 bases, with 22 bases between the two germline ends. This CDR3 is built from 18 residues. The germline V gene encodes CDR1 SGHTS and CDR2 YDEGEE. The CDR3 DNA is TGTGCCAGCAGCCGCCTGCGTGGAGGTCAGATAGGCAATCAGCCCCAGCATTTT. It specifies CASSRLRGGQIGNQPQHF.

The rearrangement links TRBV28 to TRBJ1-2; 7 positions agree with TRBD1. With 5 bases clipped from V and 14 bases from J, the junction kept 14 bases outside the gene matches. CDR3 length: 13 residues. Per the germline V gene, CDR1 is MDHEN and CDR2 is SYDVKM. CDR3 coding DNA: TGTGCCAGCAGTCAAGGACAGGATCTCTTGGGGACCTTC. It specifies CASSQGQDLLGTF.

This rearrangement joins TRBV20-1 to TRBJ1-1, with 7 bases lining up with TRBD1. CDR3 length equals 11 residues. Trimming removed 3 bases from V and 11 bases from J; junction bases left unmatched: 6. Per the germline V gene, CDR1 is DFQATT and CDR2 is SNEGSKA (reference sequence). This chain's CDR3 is CSASGTVRAFF. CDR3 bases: TGCAGTGCTAGTGGGACAGTGAGGGCTTTCTTT.

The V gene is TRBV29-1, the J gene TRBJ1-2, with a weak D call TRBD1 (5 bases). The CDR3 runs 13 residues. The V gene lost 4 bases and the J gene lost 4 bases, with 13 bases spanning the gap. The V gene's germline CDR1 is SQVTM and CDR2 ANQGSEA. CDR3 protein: CSVAIGGGYGYTF. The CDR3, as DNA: TGCAGCGTTGCAATCGGGGGGGGCTATGGCTACACCTTC.

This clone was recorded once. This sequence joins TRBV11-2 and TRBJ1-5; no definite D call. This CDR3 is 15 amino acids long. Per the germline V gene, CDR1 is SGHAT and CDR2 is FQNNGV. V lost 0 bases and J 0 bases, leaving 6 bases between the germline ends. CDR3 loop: CASSLDSYSNQPQHF. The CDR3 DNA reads TGTGCCAGCAGCTTAGACAGTTATAGCAATCAGCCCCAGCATTTT.

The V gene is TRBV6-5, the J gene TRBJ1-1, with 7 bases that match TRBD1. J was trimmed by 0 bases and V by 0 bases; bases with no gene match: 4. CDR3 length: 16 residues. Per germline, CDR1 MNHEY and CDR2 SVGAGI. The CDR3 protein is CASSYSGQRMNTEAFF. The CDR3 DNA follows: TGTGCCAGCAGTTACTCGGGACAGAGAATGAACACTGAAGCTTTCTTT.

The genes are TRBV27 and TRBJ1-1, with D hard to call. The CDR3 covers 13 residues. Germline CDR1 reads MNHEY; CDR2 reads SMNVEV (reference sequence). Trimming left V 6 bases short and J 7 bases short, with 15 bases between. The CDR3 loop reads CASSLSIYIEAFF. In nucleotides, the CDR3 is TGTGCCAGCAGCCTTTCAATTTACATTGAAGCTTTCTTT.

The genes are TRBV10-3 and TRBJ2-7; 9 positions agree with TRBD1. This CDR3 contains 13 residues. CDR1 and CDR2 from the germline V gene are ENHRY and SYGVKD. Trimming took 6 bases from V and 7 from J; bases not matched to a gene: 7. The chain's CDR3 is CAIRETGGQEQYF. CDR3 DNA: TGTGCCATCAGAGAGACAGGGGGGCAAGAGCAGTACTTC.

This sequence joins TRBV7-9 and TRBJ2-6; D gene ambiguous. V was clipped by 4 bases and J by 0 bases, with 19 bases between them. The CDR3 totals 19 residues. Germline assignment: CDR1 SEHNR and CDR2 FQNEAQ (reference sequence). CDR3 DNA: TGTGCCAGCAGCTACCCAAGGCTGCAGGTTCTCTCTGGGGCCAACGTCCTGACTTTC. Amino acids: CASSYPRLQVLSGANVLTF.

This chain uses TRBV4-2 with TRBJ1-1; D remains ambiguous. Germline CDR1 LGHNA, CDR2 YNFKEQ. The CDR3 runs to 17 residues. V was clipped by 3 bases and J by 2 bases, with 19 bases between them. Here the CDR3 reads CASSQAELRYSNTEAFF. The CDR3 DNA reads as TGTGCCAGCAGCCAGGCCGAACTCCGATACAGCAACACTGAAGCTTTCTTT.

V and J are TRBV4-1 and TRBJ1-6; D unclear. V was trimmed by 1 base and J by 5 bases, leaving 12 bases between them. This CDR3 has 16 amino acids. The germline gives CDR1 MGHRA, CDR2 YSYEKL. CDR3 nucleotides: TGCGCCAGCAGCCAAGCCCCAGGCGTAAATAATTCACCCCTCCACTTT. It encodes CASSQAPGVNNSPLHF.

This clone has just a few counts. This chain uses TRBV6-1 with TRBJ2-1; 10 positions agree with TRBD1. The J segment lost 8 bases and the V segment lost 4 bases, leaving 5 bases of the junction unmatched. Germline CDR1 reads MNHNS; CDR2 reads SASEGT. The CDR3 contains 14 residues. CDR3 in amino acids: CASSVYGTGDEQFF. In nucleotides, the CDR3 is TGTGCCAGCAGTGTCTATGGGACAGGGGATGAGCAGTTCTTC.

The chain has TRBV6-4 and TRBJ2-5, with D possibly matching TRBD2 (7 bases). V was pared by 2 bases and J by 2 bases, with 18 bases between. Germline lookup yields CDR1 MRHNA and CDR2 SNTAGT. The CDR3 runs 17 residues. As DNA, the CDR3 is TGTGCCAGCAGTGACAATAAAAGGGGGGGAGCGCAAGAGACCCAGTACTTC. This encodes CASSDNKRGGAQETQYF.